Sequencing of this TCR beta chain was carried out in a study of blood T cell repertoires in COVID-19 (dated by TCRdb to the early 2020s). Regarding the study in general: The collaborator samples originated in the United States, Italy and Spain and spanned the acute and convalescent phases of COVID-19. Samples were obtained from the ongoing ImmuneRACE study (first 160 participants) and from some 1,300 subjects provided by 6 global collaborators. Subjects who had been exposed to COVID-19, were actively infected with it, or had recovered from it provided the deeply sampled blood TCRbeta repertoires that made up the dataset. The repertoires were released in a freely available public database meant as a resource for research on the immune response to SARS-CoV-2. Where HLA class I and class II types were available, the types were taken from metadata supplied by the sample provider, not from assay-based typing. Nearly every sample came with metadata listing a de-identified subject ID, COVID-19 status, age in years and sex. The prospective study material was composed of cDNA or gDNA derived from T cells, B-cell-depleted T cells, or PBMCs.

Collaborating institutions collected whole blood in K2EDTA tubes following their own protocols. For TCRbeta analysis, collaborator samples were shipped as frozen whole blood, as isolated PBMCs, or as DNA extracted from either sample type. TCRbeta CDR3 regions were amplified from genomic DNA by means of the immunoSEQ Assay, a bias-controlled multiplex PCR. On the study's bioinformatics: Within the assay, amplification of reference gene primers was used to estimate how many nucleated cells each sample contained. To quantify the absolute abundance of each unique TCRbeta CDR3 rearrangement, sequence reads were collapsed and filtered. For each sample, productive Simpson clonality was calculated by taking the square root of Simpson's diversity index across productive rearrangements. Held by TCRdb, this immuneACCESS table contains in-frame sequences only and omits some clones. Under half of the omission traces to an unresolved V gene where checked; the cause of the rest is unknown. V, J and clone size derive from that table, while D and trimming were established from the DNA sequence. Present in this sample are 11,000 to 15,000 clones, over 75% of which were seen just once. The ten most abundant clones make up under 3.5% of the sample.

Study-wide conclusions, independent of this receptor: How much clinical and demographic metadata was included differed by source and by participant, and the metadata was provided uncurated.

As to this clone: No cognate antigen has been identified for it. No base-level quality is on record; no much larger clone is a single base apart.

V lost 6 bases and J lost 7 bases; the stretch between them is 12 bases long. The CDR3 contains 13 residues, cysteine and phenylalanine counted. Only the CDR3 DNA is retained, 39 bases long and in frame from the first base. Sequencing input: peripheral blood. The sequence was collected from a human donor in a cohort sampled during active COVID-19. The rearranged chain carries TRBV12-3 or TRBV12-4 and TRBJ1-4; the D gene cannot be named for sure. This receptor carries the CDR3 CASSPTGSEKLFF. The DNA sequence reads TGTGCCAGCAGCCCAACCGGGTCTGAAAAACTGTTTTTT.